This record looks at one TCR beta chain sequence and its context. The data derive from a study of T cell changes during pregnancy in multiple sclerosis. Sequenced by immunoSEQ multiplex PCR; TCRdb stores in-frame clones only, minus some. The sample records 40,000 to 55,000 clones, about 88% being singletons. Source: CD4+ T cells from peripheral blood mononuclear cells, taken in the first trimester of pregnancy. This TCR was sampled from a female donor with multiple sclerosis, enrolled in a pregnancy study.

This CDR3 is CASSFGDRGITEAFF. The CDR3 region has the DNA TGTGCCAGCAGCTTCGGGGACAGGGGAATCACTGAAGCTTTCTTT. The V and J genes are TRBV5-4 and TRBJ1-1; 10 bases are shared with TRBD1. The CDR3 runs to 15 residues. V shed 2 bases and J 4 bases; nucleotides not matched to a gene: 5. Germline V gene lookup returns CDR1 SGHNT and CDR2 YYREEE (reference sequence).